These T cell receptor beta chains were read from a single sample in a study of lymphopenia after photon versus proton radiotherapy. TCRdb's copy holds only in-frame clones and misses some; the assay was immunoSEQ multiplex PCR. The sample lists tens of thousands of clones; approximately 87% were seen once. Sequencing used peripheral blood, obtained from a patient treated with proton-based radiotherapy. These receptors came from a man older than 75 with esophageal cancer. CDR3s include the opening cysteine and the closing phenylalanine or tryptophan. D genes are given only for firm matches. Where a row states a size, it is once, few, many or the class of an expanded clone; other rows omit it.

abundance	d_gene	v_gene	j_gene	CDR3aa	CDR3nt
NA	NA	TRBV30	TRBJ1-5	CAWSSVGRINQPQHF	TGTGCCTGGAGTTCGGTTGGACGGATCAATCAGCCCCAGCATTTT
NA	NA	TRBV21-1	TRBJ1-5	CASSKAGTGGCNQPQHF	TGTGCCAGCAGCAAAGCCGGGACAGGTGGCTGCAATCAGCCCCAGCATTTT
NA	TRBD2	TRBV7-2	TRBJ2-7	CASSLDPSGPTEQYF	TGTGCCAGCAGCTTAGACCCTAGCGGCCCTACGGAGCAGTACTTC
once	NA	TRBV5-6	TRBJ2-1	CASSLLGGNEQFF	TGTGCCAGCAGCTTGCTAGGGGGCAATGAGCAGTTCTTC
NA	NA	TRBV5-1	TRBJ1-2	CASSLGTALFRGSGYTF	TGCGCCAGCAGCTTGGGGACAGCTCTATTCCGAGGTTCGGGCTACACCTTC
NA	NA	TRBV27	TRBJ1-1	CASSLYGVTEAFF	TGTGCCAGCAGTTTATATGGAGTCACTGAAGCTTTCTTT
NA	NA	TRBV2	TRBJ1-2	CASSDSRQPGNYGYTF	TGTGCCAGCAGTGATTCCAGACAGCCCGGAAACTATGGCTACACCTTC
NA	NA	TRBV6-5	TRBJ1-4	CASSYRVNEKLFF	TGTGCCAGCAGTTATAGGGTTAATGAAAAACTGTTTTTT
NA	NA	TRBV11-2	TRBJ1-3	CASASAPSGNTIYF	TGTGCCAGCGCCTCCGCCCCCTCTGGAAACACCATATATTTT
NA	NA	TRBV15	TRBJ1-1	CATSRDPTGQNTEAFF	TGTGCCACCAGCAGAGATCCGACAGGTCAGAACACTGAAGCTTTCTTT
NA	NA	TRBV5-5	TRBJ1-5	CASSFGPGGLSNQPQHF	TGTGCCAGCAGCTTTGGGCCGGGGGGGTTAAGCAATCAGCCCCAGCATTTT
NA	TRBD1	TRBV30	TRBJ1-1	CAWDRGRGTEAFF	TGTGCCTGGGACAGGGGGCGCGGCACTGAAGCTTTCTTT
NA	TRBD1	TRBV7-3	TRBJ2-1	CASSSQLGQGVEQFF	TGTGCCAGCAGCTCCCAATTGGGACAGGGGGTTGAGCAGTTCTTC
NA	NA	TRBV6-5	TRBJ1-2	CASSYDRNYGYTF	TGTGCCAGCAGTTACGACAGAAACTATGGCTACACCTTC